Listed here are 10 T cell receptor beta chains from one sample, sequenced in a study of T cells after somatic rescue of genetic block. Sequencing used immunoSEQ multiplex PCR; TCRdb keeps in-frame clones, though not all of them. The table includes 65,000 to 70,000 clones, about 91% detected once. Material for sequencing was peripheral blood mononuclear cells (PBMCs). These receptors came from a man between 35 and 55 years old.

This chain connects TRBV6-5 to TRBJ1-4; maybe TRBD1 (5 bases). The germline V gene encodes CDR1 MNHEY and CDR2 SVGAGI. The CDR3 loop spans 12 amino acids. The V end was cut by 8 bases, the J end by 8 bases, with 12 bases between. CDR3 DNA sequence: TGTGCCAGCTCAAGGGGAGGCGAAAAACTGTTTTTT. This encodes CASSRGGEKLFF.

CDR3 bases: TGTGCCAGCAGCGTAGGCAGGGTGTGGGTGGAAGAGACCCAGTACTTC. Its translation: CASSVGRVWVEETQYF. The rearrangement uses TRBV9 and TRBJ2-5; D may be TRBD1 (5 bases). In germline, CDR1 is SGDLS, CDR2 YYNGEE. V was shortened by 0 bases and J by 3 bases, with 15 bases between the two germline ends. This CDR3 is built from 16 residues.

The rearrangement links TRBV4-2 to TRBJ2-3; 11 positions agree with TRBD2. J lost 8 bases, V lost 5 bases, and 15 bases had no gene match. The CDR3 has 17 residues. CDR1 is LGHNA, CDR2 YNFKEQ, per germline. The CDR3: CASSEASGRQWGGTQYF. In DNA form, the CDR3 reads TGTGCCAGCAGCGAGGCTAGCGGGAGGCAGTGGGGTGGTACGCAGTATTTT.

J is TRBJ2-3 and V is TRBV5-1; 10 bases are a match to TRBD1. This CDR3 is built from 15 residues. Losses at the gene ends were 7 bases for V and 2 bases for J; bases not matched to a gene: 7. The germline CDR1 and CDR2 sequences are SGHRS and YFSETQ. The CDR3 loop is CASRSDRGYTDTQYF. CDR3 sequence (DNA): TGCGCCAGCCGCTCGGACAGGGGGTACACAGATACGCAGTATTTT.

The V gene is TRBV5-4, the J gene TRBJ1-1, with TRBD1 matching over 7 bases. Losses at the gene ends were 3 bases for V and 1 base for J; bases not matched to a gene: 3. This CDR3 has 14 residues. CDR1 SGHNT and CDR2 YYREEE come from the germline V gene (reference sequence). The CDR3 DNA reads TGTGCCAGCAGCTCGGGACAGAGGAACACTGAAGCTTTCTTT. It translates to CASSSGQRNTEAFF.

This clone was seen only once. The rearrangement joins TRBV5-8 to TRBJ2-7; TRBD2 is a possible D gene (5 bases). Germline lookup yields CDR1 SGHTS and CDR2 YDEGEE. The CDR3 length is 15 residues. Trimming removed 4 bases from V and 0 bases from J, with 14 bases in between. This CDR3 is CASSPWTSSSYEQYF. CDR3 in DNA: TGTGCCAGCAGCCCTTGGACTTCTAGCTCCTACGAGCAGTACTTC.

This rearrangement joins TRBV6-6 to TRBJ1-2; 8 nucleotides match TRBD1. The J segment lost 3 bases and the V segment lost 6 bases, leaving 3 bases of the junction unmatched. This CDR3 is 13 amino acids long. Germline V CDR1 and CDR2: MNHNY, SVGAGI (reference sequence). CDR3 residues: CASSATGDYGYTF. CDR3 DNA: TGTGCCAGCAGCGCGACAGGGGACTATGGCTACACCTTC.

This clone was seen only once. V and J are TRBV29-1 and TRBJ1-1, with D perhaps matching TRBD1 (5 bases). V was shortened by 7 bases and J by 6 bases, with 12 bases between the two germline ends. This CDR3 has 11 residues. Germline CDR1 SQVTM, CDR2 ANQGSEA. CDR3 sequence reads: CSAFQGPEAFF. The DNA of the CDR3 is TGCAGCGCATTCCAGGGTCCTGAAGCTTTCTTT.

CDR3 coding DNA: TGTGCCAGCTCACTTTCCACCGGGGAGCTGTTTTTT. Translating it yields CASSLSTGELFF. The V and J genes are TRBV18 and TRBJ2-2; D call uncertain. The CDR3 is 12 residues long. CDR1 is KGHSH and CDR2 is LQKENI in the germline V gene. The V gene lost 4 bases and the J gene lost 4 bases, with 4 bases spanning the gap.

The CDR3 here is CASGRDSTYEQYF. The DNA for the CDR3 is TGTGCCAGCGGCCGGGACAGCACCTACGAGCAGTACTTC. The J gene is TRBJ2-7, the V gene TRBV6-1; 7 bases align to TRBD1. The CDR3 contains 13 residues. After removal of 8 bases from V and 2 bases from J, the junction contained 6 bases not matched to a gene. Looked up from germline, CDR1 is MNHNS and CDR2 is SASEGT.